The 10 T cell receptor beta chains below come from one sample, sequenced in a study of cytomegalovirus exposure and HLA in healthy donors. Vbeta (60) and Jbeta (13) primers were used in the PCR. Sequencing used immunoSEQ multiplex PCR; TCRdb keeps in-frame clones, though not all of them. The repertoire has nearly 200,000 clones, 70% to 85% of them found once; the top ten carry roughly 0.1%. The source material was PBMCs. The origin of the receptors is a boy younger than 10 in good health and CMV-seronegative.

This clone was detected only a few times. The genes are TRBV10-2 and TRBJ2-1; 10 bases line up with TRBD1. Looked up from germline, CDR1 is WSHSY and CDR2 is SAAADI. This CDR3 is 16 amino acids long. The trim removed 8 bases at V and 5 bases at J, leaving 12 bases unmatched. This chain's CDR3 is CASVRGGTGVDNEQFF. The CDR3 DNA is TGCGCCAGCGTGAGGGGGGGGACAGGGGTGGACAATGAGCAGTTCTTC.

The J gene is TRBJ1-1, the V gene TRBV5-6, with TRBD1 as a possible D gene (5 bases). CDR1 is SGHDT, CDR2 YYEEEE, per germline. The CDR3 runs 16 residues. Trimming removed 0 bases at V and 4 bases at J, with 16 bases between. This CDR3 reads CASSLGYWHQGTEAFF. The DNA for the CDR3 is TGTGCCAGCAGCTTGGGCTATTGGCACCAGGGCACTGAAGCTTTCTTT.

The rearrangement links TRBV19 to TRBJ2-7; D perhaps matches TRBD1 (6 bases). V lost 5 bases to trimming and J lost 4 bases, with 18 bases between them. The CDR3 loop spans 15 amino acids. CDR1 is LNHDA, CDR2 SQIVND, per germline (reference sequence). Here the CDR3 DNA reads TGTGCCAGTAGTTTCGGACCCTCGGACAGTTACGAGCAGTACTTC. It yields the protein CASSFGPSDSYEQYF.

This chain links TRBV4-1 with TRBJ2-2; D possibly corresponds to TRBD1 (6 bases). Germline V gene lookup returns CDR1 MGHRA and CDR2 YSYEKL. Trimming removed 4 bases at V and 2 bases at J, with 17 bases between. This CDR3 is built from 17 residues. This CDR3 is CASSPTSRDTNTGELFF. CDR3 DNA sequence: TGCGCCAGCAGCCCAACGTCCCGGGACACTAACACCGGGGAGCTGTTTTTT.

The chain carries TRBV4-2 and TRBJ2-2; TRBD2 is a possible D gene (6 bases). Looked up from germline, CDR1 is LGHNA and CDR2 is YNFKEQ. V was clipped by 0 bases and J by 5 bases, with 19 bases between them. CDR3 length: 18 residues. The CDR3 is CASSQDKRRGGGTGELFF. DNA for the CDR3: TGTGCCAGCAGCCAAGACAAGCGGCGGGGTGGGGGTACCGGGGAGCTGTTTTTT.

This clone was detected only once. The chain links TRBV2 to TRBJ2-2, with D tentatively TRBD1 (6 bases). Germline values: CDR1 SNHLY, CDR2 FYNNEI. The V and J ends lost 0 bases and 7 bases respectively, with 12 bases between them. This CDR3 contains 15 residues. The CDR3 bases are TGTGCCAGCAGTGAAGCGCCAGGGGAATTCGGGGAGCTGTTTTTT. Protein: CASSEAPGEFGELFF. Drawing the rest from reference TRBV2 and TRBJ2-2, the complete variable domain is EPEVTQTPSHQVTQMGQEVILRCVPISNHLYFYWYRQILGQKVEFLVSFYNNEISEKSEIFDDQFSVERPDGSNFTLKIRSTKLEDSAMYFCASSEAPGEFGELFFGEGSRLTVL.

This clone was seen more than once but under ten times. The rearrangement joins TRBV27 to TRBJ2-7; 8 bases are a match to TRBD1. Germline CDR1 MNHEY, CDR2 SMNVEV (reference sequence). V gave up 5 bases and J gave up 7 bases; unmatched junction bases: 1. CDR3 length: 11 amino acids. As DNA, the CDR3 is TGTGCCAGCAGTACAGGGGGTGAGCAGTACTTC. This encodes CASSTGGEQYF.

This chain uses TRBV18 with TRBJ2-7, with TRBD1 identical over 7 bases. V shed 8 bases and J 0 bases; nucleotides not matched to a gene: 4. This CDR3 is built from 13 residues. CDR1 KGHSH and CDR2 LQKENI come from the germline V gene. In nucleotides, the CDR3 is TGTGCCAGCACGCGACAGGGCTCCTACGAGCAGTACTTC. Amino acid sequence: CASTRQGSYEQYF.

The chain links TRBV4-3 to TRBJ1-1, with a tentative D call TRBD1 (5 bases). The CDR3 extends over 17 amino acids. Germline CDR1 reads LGHNA; CDR2 reads YSLEER. Deletions cut 4 bases from V and 3 bases from J, with 21 bases between. CDR3 bases: TGCGCCAGCAGCCCTATACATCCCCCGGGGACTTACACTGAAGCTTTCTTT. The encoded protein is CASSPIHPPGTYTEAFF.

As regards this clone: This CDR3 is also generated by other DNA sequences in the sample. The J gene is TRBJ1-1, the V gene TRBV20-1; D is uncertain. V was cut by 3 bases and J by 2 bases, with 4 bases left in between. The V gene's germline CDR1 is DFQATT and CDR2 SNEGSKA (reference sequence). CDR3 size: 11 residues. CDR3 nucleotide sequence: TGCAGTGCTAGGGCTAACACTGAAGCTTTCTTT. Its translation is CSARANTEAFF.